This TCR beta chain was sequenced in a study of T cell clonotyping in hematopoietic cell transplantation. Some clones are missing from TCRdb's copy, which holds only in-frame ones; the method was immunoSEQ multiplex PCR. This repertoire shows 1,500 to 2,000 clones, 60% to 85% found once; its top ten account for 27%. The sequenced sample was peripheral blood mononuclear cells, obtained 30 days after allogeneic stem cell transplant. This TCR came from a male patient between 45 and 59 years old who had an allogeneic stem cell transplant from an unrelated donor, so the T cells may come from the graft donor. Some clones in this sample may be carry-over from other donors' samples.

CDR3 coding DNA: TGCGCCAGCAGCCAGGGACAGGGGGAGGGGTACGAGCAGTACTTC. This translates into CASSQGQGEGYEQYF. V and J are TRBV4-1 and TRBJ2-7; 11 nucleotides line up with TRBD1. V shed 3 bases and J 4 bases; nucleotides not matched to a gene: 5. Germline V gene data show CDR1 as MGHRA and CDR2 as YSYEKL. CDR3 length: 15 residues.